This record looks at one T cell receptor beta chain sequence and its context. The data derive from a study of blood T cell repertoires in COVID-19. Across the whole study: The samples span acute and convalescent COVID-19 from the United States, Italy and Spain. The cDNA or gDNA used as material had been derived from T cells, B-cell-depleted T cells, or PBMCs.

Germline CDR1 is MGHRA and CDR2 is YSYEKL. The CDR3 runs to 17 residues. V was pared by 6 bases and J by 5 bases, with 14 bases of the junction left unmatched. In the source study's methods: Amplification with reference gene primers provided the estimates of nucleated cell counts. Generated by immunoSEQ multiplex PCR, the TCRdb table keeps only in-frame clones and is missing some. Clonal size and the V and J genes are those of that table, whereas D and trimming came from the DNA. The repertoire holds 200,000 to 250,000 clones, with approximately 80% as singletons. The origin of this receptor is a human donor in a cohort sampled during active COVID-19. The chain links TRBV4-1 to TRBJ2-2; 8 bases agree with TRBD1. Specimen: peripheral blood. The CDR3 DNA reads TGCGCCAGCAGGCTGGACTCCAGACAGGGGAGAACCGGGGAGCTGTTTTTT. Translated, it gives CASRLDSRQGRTGELFF.